The clone carrying this TCR beta chain has more than one count but fewer than ten. Its antigen remains unidentified. Produced via immunoSEQ multiplex PCR; TCRdb's table is partial and in-frame only. The sample has more than 300,000 clones, around 85% seen once. The CDR3 is 15 amino acids. Germline values: CDR1 MDHEN, CDR2 SYDVKM. The V segment lost 5 bases and the J segment 5 bases; nucleotides outside the gene matches: 8. The treatment denotes: 15 to 20 received Ad26.COV2.S at low or high dose, single or two shots; roughly five received placebo; per-sample allocation not given. Sampling occurred on day 63 after the first vaccine or placebo injection. This Boston cohort included adults aged 18-55 years. The sample originates from a study of Ad26.COV2.S vaccination and SARS-CoV-2 variants. Across the whole study: Donor was one of the participants in the Ad26.COV2.S arm of the COV1001 trial. Intramuscularly, Ad26.COV2.S was given either once or twice, 56 days apart. Study-level findings and limits: Substantial breadth was reportedly displayed by spike-specific CD8+ and CD4+ T cell responses after vaccination.

The clonotype comes from a person aged 18 to 59 who received the Ad26.COV2.S COVID-19 vaccine or a placebo. The material was peripheral blood, obtained in a trial of Ad26.COV2.S vaccine versus placebo. The V gene is TRBV28, the J gene TRBJ1-5; 8 nucleotides match TRBD1. The CDR3 loop reads CASSLPTGVDQPQHF. The CDR3 bases are TGTGCCAGCAGTCTGCCGACAGGGGTGGATCAGCCCCAGCATTTT. The full variable domain, its missing parts supplied by reference TRBV28 and TRBJ1-5, is DVKVTQSSRYLVKRTGEKVFLECVQDMDHENMFWYRQDPGLGLRLIYFSYDVKMKEKGDIPEGYSVSREKKERFSLILESASTNQTSMYLCASSLPTGVDQPQHFGDGTRLSIL.